The source of this TCR beta chain is a study of OX40 agonist ivuxolimab in advanced cancers. Study-level background: Dose-escalation patients had hepatocellular carcinoma, melanoma, renal cell or head and neck cancer.

Regarding the study as a whole: CD4+ and CD8+ T cells in blood underwent clonal expansion by week 6 at 0.1 to 3.0 mg/kg. The authors also found low normalized T-cell clonal expansion in some nonresponders.

A note on this clone: The target antigen is unknown.

Only in-frame clones appear in the TCRdb table, and some are missing; sequencing was by immunoSEQ multiplex PCR. The repertoire holds roughly 10,000 clones, with about three quarters as singletons. Trimming removed 6 bases from V and 5 bases from J, with 8 bases in between. Germline V gene lookup returns CDR1 ENHRY and CDR2 SYGVKD. This CDR3 has 13 residues. The chain carries TRBV10-3 and TRBJ1-6; possible D gene TRBD1, 5 bases. The sequence came from an adult with an advanced solid tumor such as melanoma, head and neck, liver or kidney cancer. The sample in question was CD4+ or CD8+ T cells sorted from blood, obtained in a trial of the OX40 agonist ivuxolimab. The CDR3 sequence is CAIRGDDNSPLHF. In DNA form, the CDR3 reads TGTGCCATCAGGGGGGACGATAATTCACCCCTCCACTTT.